Below are 3 T cell receptor beta chains sequenced from a single sample in a study of metastatic and nonmetastatic thyroid tumors. Each patient went into thyroid surgery without having received any treatment. With MiXCR, TCRdb reprocessed the PCR reads. Of 30,000 to 35,000 clones detected, 20% to 25% appear once; the ten largest clones hold 3%. Sequencing was done on a sample of tumor tissue. All receptors come from a male donor with papillary thyroid cancer or a benign thyroid nodule (not recorded which). Some clones in this sample may be carry-over from other donors' samples.

This clone ranks as medium-sized (0.01 to 0.1%). The V call is TRBV20-1, the J call TRBJ2-7; TRBD2 matches 7 bases. Unmatched junction bases numbered 0, after V lost 0 bases and J lost 4 bases. This CDR3 has 12 amino acids. Germline V gene data show CDR1 as DFQATT and CDR2 as SNEGSKA (reference sequence). The CDR3 region is CSAREREYEQYF. CDR3 sequence (DNA): TGCAGTGCTAGAGAGCGGGAGTACGAGCAGTACTTC.

This chain connects TRBV6-5 to TRBJ2-2; 7 bases fit TRBD1. J was trimmed by 5 bases and V by 0 bases; bases with no gene match: 6. The CDR3 sequence is 16 residues long. Germline CDR1 is MNHEY and CDR2 is SVGAGI. CDR3 nucleotide sequence: TGTGCCAGCAGTTACTCGGGACAGCGACGTACCGGGGAGCTGTTTTTT. Encoded protein: CASSYSGQRRTGELFF.

This clone has only a few counts. It may be a read error: a sequence one base away is much more abundant. This sequence joins TRBV24-1 and TRBJ2-2; 9 nucleotides align to TRBD1. The CDR3 consists of 16 residues. The germline V gene has CDR1 KGHDR and CDR2 SFDVKD. The V gene end was trimmed by 1 base and the J gene end by 9 bases; junction bases not matched to a gene: 8. The chain's CDR3 is CATSDFGTGLPWELFF. The CDR3 DNA follows: TGTGCCACCAGTGATTTCGGGACAGGGCTGCCCTGGGAGCTGTTTTTT.